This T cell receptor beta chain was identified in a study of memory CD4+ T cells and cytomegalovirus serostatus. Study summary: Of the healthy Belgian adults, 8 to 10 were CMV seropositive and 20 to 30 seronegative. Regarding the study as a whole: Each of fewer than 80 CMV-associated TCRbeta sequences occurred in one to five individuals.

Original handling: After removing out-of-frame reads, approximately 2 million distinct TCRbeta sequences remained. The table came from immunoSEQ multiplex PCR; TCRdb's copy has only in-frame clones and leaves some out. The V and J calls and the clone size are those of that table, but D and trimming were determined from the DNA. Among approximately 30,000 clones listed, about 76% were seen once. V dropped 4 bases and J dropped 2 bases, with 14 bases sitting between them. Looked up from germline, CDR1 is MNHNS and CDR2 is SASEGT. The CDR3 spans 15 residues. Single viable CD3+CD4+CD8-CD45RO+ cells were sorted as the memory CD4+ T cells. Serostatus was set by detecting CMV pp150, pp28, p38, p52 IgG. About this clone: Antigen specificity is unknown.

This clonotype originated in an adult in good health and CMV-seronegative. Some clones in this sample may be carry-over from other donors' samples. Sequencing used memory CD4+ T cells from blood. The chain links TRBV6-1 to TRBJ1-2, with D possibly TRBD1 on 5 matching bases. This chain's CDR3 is CASSGRGWLNYGYTF. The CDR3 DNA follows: TGTGCCAGCAGTGGGAGGGGTTGGTTGAACTATGGCTACACCTTC.